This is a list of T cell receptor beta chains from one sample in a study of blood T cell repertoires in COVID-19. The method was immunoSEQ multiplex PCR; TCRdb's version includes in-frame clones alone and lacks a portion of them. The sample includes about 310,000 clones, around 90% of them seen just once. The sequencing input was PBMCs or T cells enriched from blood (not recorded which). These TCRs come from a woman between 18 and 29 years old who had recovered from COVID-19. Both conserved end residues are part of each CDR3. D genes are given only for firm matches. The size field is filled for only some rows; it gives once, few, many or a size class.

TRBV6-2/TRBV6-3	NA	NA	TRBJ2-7	CASSRSGTDSYEQYF	TGTGCCAGCAGCCGCTCCGGGACTGACTCCTACGAGCAGTACTTC
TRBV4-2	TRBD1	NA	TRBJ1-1	CASSQETGAWTEAFF	TGTGCCAGCAGCCAAGAAACAGGGGCCTGGACTGAAGCTTTCTTT
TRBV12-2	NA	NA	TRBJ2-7	CASRLARTGISAGLRYEQYF	TGTGCAAGTCGCTTAGCGCGTACAGGGATTAGTGCGGGTCTCCGTTACGAGCAGTACTTC
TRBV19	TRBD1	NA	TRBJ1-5	CASQITGTADNQPQHF	TGTGCCAGTCAGATTACCGGGACAGCAGACAATCAGCCCCAGCATTTT
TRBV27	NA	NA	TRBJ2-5	CASSSTGGAETQYF	TGTGCCAGCAGCTCTACGGGGGGCGCGGAGACCCAGTACTTC
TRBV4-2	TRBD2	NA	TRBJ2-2	CASSLVAGGRSTGELFF	TGTGCCAGCAGCCTGGTAGCGGGGGGGCGCAGCACCGGGGAGCTGTTTTTT
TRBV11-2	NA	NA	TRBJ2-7	CASSLDLSGEQYF	TGTGCCAGCAGCTTAGACCTCTCGGGCGAGCAGTACTTC
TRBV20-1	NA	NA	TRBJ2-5	CSARTVETQYF	TGCAGTGCAAGGACAGTTGAGACCCAGTACTTC
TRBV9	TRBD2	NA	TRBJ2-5	CASSPIGGLAGGETQYF	TGTGCCAGCAGCCCCATTGGGGGACTAGCGGGGGGAGAGACCCAGTACTTC
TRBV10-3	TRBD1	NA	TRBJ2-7	CAISVGTGDGLGFDEQYF	TGTGCCATCAGTGTGGGGACAGGGGACGGACTAGGGTTTGACGAGCAGTACTTC
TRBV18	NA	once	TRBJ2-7	CASSPRQDSHYYEQYF	TGTGCCAGCTCACCAAGACAGGACTCGCACTACTACGAGCAGTACTTC
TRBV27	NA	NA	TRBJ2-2	CASTMGGYTGELFF	TGTGCCAGCACTATGGGGGGTTACACCGGGGAGCTGTTTTTT
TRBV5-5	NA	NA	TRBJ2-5	CASSLEGEETQYF	TGTGCCAGCAGCTTGGAGGGGGAAGAGACCCAGTACTTC
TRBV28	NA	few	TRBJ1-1	CASSPHKTGKTEAFF	TGTGCCAGCAGCCCTCATAAGACAGGAAAGACTGAAGCTTTCTTT
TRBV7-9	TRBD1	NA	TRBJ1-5	CASSLAGQGMQPQHF	TGTGCCAGCAGCTTAGCGGGACAGGGGATGCAGCCCCAGCATTTT
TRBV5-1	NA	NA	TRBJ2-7	CASSPLQGLSYEQYF	TGCGCCAGCAGCCCATTACAGGGTCTATCCTACGAGCAGTACTTC
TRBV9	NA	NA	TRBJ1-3	CASSVRSSGNTIYF	TGTGCCAGCAGCGTAAGGAGTTCTGGAAACACCATATATTTT
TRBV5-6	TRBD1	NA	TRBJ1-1	CASSLDRGFLGTEAFF	TGTGCCAGCAGCTTGGACAGGGGGTTCCTGGGCACTGAAGCTTTCTTT
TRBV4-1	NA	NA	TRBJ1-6	CASQEEGSGVHYNSPLHF	TGCGCCAGCCAAGAAGAGGGTTCGGGAGTACATTATAATTCACCCCTCCACTTT
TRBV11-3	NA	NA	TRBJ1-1	CASSLGRGSGRAFF	TGTGCCAGCAGCTTAGGTCGGGGATCGGGCAGAGCTTTCTTT
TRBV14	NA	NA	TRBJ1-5	CASSPRGNQPQHF	TGTGCCAGCAGCCCGCGGGGGAATCAGCCCCAGCATTTT
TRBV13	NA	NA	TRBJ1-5	CASSLGTGNQPQHF	TGTGCCAGCAGCTTAGGGACAGGTAATCAGCCCCAGCATTTT
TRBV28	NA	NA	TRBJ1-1	CASSVPTGLNTEAFF	TGTGCCAGCAGCGTACCCACAGGGCTGAACACTGAAGCTTTCTTT
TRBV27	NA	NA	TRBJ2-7	CASSRISGAYEQYF	TGTGCCAGCAGTCGAATTTCAGGGGCCTACGAGCAGTACTTC
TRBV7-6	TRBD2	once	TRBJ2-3	CASSLVGTSGSSSVTDTQYF	TGTGCCAGCAGCTTAGTGGGGACTAGCGGGAGTTCAAGCGTCACAGATACGCAGTATTTT
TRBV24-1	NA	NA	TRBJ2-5	CATSDPAEFQETQYF	TGTGCCACCAGTGATCCCGCCGAGTTCCAAGAGACCCAGTACTTC
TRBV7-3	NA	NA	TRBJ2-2	CASSLGLHDTGELFF	TGTGCCAGCAGCTTAGGCTTACATGACACCGGGGAGCTGTTTTTT
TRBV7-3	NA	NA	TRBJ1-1	CASSLDRNTEAFF	TGTGCCAGCAGCTTAGACAGGAACACTGAAGCTTTCTTT
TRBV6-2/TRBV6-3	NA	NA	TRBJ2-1	CASSFGQEQFF	TGTGCCAGCAGTTTTGGACAAGAGCAGTTCTTC
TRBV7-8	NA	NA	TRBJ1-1	CASSLGWYRDTEAFF	TGTGCCAGCAGCTTAGGTTGGTACAGGGACACTGAAGCTTTCTTT
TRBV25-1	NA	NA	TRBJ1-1	CASSERGYTEAFF	TGTGCCAGCAGTGAAAGGGGGTACACTGAAGCTTTCTTT
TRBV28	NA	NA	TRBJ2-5	CASSRTQETQYF	TGTGCCAGCTCCAGGACACAAGAGACCCAGTACTTC
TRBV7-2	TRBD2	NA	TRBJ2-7	CASSLILAGNEQYF	TGTGCCAGCAGCTTAATACTAGCGGGAAATGAGCAGTACTTC
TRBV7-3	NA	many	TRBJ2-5	CASSLREGETQYF	TGTGCCAGCAGCCTCCGTGAGGGAGAGACCCAGTACTTC
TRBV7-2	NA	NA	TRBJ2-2	CASSQRGGRTGELFF	TGTGCCAGCAGCCAAAGGGGGGGTCGAACCGGGGAGCTGTTTTTT
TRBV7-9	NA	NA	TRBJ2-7	CASSQQGTGEQYF	TGTGCCAGCAGCCAACAGGGCACGGGCGAGCAGTACTTC
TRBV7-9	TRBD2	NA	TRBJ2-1	CASFSGGEINEQFF	TGTGCCAGCTTTAGCGGGGGGGAAATCAATGAGCAGTTCTTC
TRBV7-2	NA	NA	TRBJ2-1	CASSLAGLFNEQFF	TGTGCCAGCAGCTTGGCGGGCCTATTCAATGAGCAGTTCTTC
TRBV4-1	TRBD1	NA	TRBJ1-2	CASSLYGQGNYGYTF	TGCGCCAGCAGCCTATATGGACAGGGGAACTATGGCTACACCTTC
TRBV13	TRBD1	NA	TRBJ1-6	CASSARTGTDSPLHF	TGTGCCAGCAGCGCACGTACTGGGACAGATTCACCCCTCCACTTT
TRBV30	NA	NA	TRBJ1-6	CAWSVGPGYSPLHF	TGTGCCTGGAGTGTGGGGCCAGGGTACTCACCCCTCCACTTT